These 25 T cell receptor beta chains originate from one sample sequenced in a study of T cell responses to AZD1222 COVID-19 vaccine. Sequencing was performed with immunoSEQ multiplex PCR; in TCRdb, only in-frame clones are kept and a portion is missing. The repertoire includes about 150,000 clones, less than 95% of them detected once, and approximately 5.9% sits in the top ten. Material: peripheral blood, obtained 28 days after the second AZD1222 dose. The source of these receptors is an adult who received the AZD1222 COVID-19 vaccine.

The chain carries TRBV27 and TRBJ2-7; TRBD2 agrees at 9 bases. The germline V gene encodes CDR1 MNHEY and CDR2 SMNVEV (reference sequence). Unmatched junction bases numbered 9, after V lost 6 bases and J lost 3 bases. This CDR3 is 15 amino acids long. The CDR3 region has the DNA TGTGCCAGCAGAAGCCCGGGACTAGCCTACTACGAGCAGTACTTC. This encodes CASRSPGLAYYEQYF.

Here the CDR3 reads CATSTDRVGRHSYNEQFF. The DNA for the CDR3 is TGTGCCACCAGTACCGACAGGGTAGGGCGCCACTCCTACAATGAGCAGTTCTTC. The chain uses TRBV24-1 and TRBJ2-1; 7 nucleotides agree with TRBD1. Germline CDR1 and CDR2: KGHDR and SFDVKD. J gave up 0 bases and V 6 bases, and 13 bases lay outside the gene matches. This CDR3 region has 18 residues.

This chain connects TRBV7-9 to TRBJ1-2, with D possibly TRBD1 on 5 matching bases. The germline CDR1 and CDR2 sequences are SEHNR and FQNEAQ (reference sequence). Trimming removed 1 base from V and 1 base from J, with 22 bases in between. CDR3 size: 19 residues. CDR3 in DNA: TGTGCCAGCAGCTTAGGCTTGTCGACCGGGCAGGGTTTTAACTATGGCTACACCTTC. It translates to CASSLGLSTGQGFNYGYTF.

The rearrangement joins TRBV5-5 to TRBJ1-5; tentatively, D is TRBD1 (6 bases). Per the germline V gene, CDR1 is SGHKS and CDR2 is YYEKEE (reference sequence). This CDR3 spans 17 amino acids. The ends were cut back, 3 bases at V and 2 bases at J, with 18 bases in the middle. In DNA, the CDR3 is TGTGCCAGCAGCTCTTATCTTGGCAGGGGAGGCAATCAGCCCCAGCATTTT. It codes for CASSSYLGRGGNQPQHF.

The chain recombines TRBV19 with TRBJ2-1; 9 bases align to TRBD1. Germline V lookup: CDR1 LNHDA, CDR2 SQIVND (reference sequence). Trimming cost V 6 bases and J 0 bases; bases outside gene matches: 9. This CDR3 is 17 amino acids long. The CDR3 sequence: CASRTQGQGISYNEQFF. CDR3 coding DNA: TGTGCCAGTAGGACCCAGGGACAGGGTATCTCCTACAATGAGCAGTTCTTC.

The J gene is TRBJ1-3, the V gene TRBV7-9; no definite D call. V was shortened by 6 bases and J by 1 base, with 10 bases between the two germline ends. Looked up from germline, CDR1 is SEHNR and CDR2 is FQNEAQ (reference sequence). This CDR3 spans 14 amino acids. The CDR3 region has the DNA TGTGCCAGCAGTAAGTCGGAATCTGGAAACACCATATATTTT. Encoded protein: CASSKSESGNTIYF.

This rearrangement joins TRBV6-2 or TRBV6-3 to TRBJ2-6; possibly TRBD1 for D (6 bases). Between the trimmed V and J ends, which lost 2 bases and 2 bases, there was a span of 22 bases. There are 20 residues in the CDR3. Germline V gene data show CDR1 as MNHEY and CDR2 as SVGEGT. The DNA of the CDR3 is TGTGCCAGCAGTTACGACGGCCGGCAGGGGTTTTCCCCTGGGGCCAACGTCCTGACTTTC. It is translated as CASSYDGRQGFSPGANVLTF.

The V call is TRBV5-5, the J call TRBJ2-3; the D gene is possibly TRBD2 (5 bases). Trimming removed 2 bases from V and 1 base from J, with 11 bases in between. Looked up from germline, CDR1 is SGHKS and CDR2 is YYEKEE (reference sequence). The CDR3 runs to 15 residues. The CDR3 DNA reads TGTGCCAGCAGCTTAGGCGGGTTGGGCACAGATACGCAGTATTTT. Translation gives CASSLGGLGTDTQYF.

This chain links TRBV19 with TRBJ2-5; D may correspond to TRBD1 or TRBD2 (6 bases each). Germline CDR1 and CDR2: LNHDA and SQIVND (reference sequence). This CDR3 comprises 13 residues. The V end lost 2 bases, the J end lost 3 bases, and 7 bases lay between the germline ends. CDR3 sequence (DNA): TGTGCCAGTAGTATAAGGGGGGAAGAGACCCAGTACTTC. Translated, it gives CASSIRGEETQYF.

This rearrangement joins TRBV5-1 to TRBJ1-1; D is perhaps TRBD1 (5 bases). The CDR3 contains 15 residues. V lost 4 bases and J lost 2, with 15 bases in between. In germline, CDR1 is SGHRS, CDR2 YFSETQ. CDR3 sequence (DNA): TGCGCCAGCAGCCCGCAGGGCGCATCCAACACTGAAGCTTTCTTT. It yields the protein CASSPQGASNTEAFF.

The chain employs TRBV3-1 (or the pseudogene TRBV3-2) and TRBJ2-2; no definite D call. This CDR3 spans 16 amino acids. The V gene lost 1 base and the J gene lost 0 bases, with 9 bases spanning the gap. The germline gives CDR1 LGHDT, CDR2 YNNKEL (reference sequence). The CDR3 sequence is CASSQGSSTNTGELFF. As DNA, the CDR3 is TGTGCCAGCAGCCAAGGAAGTTCGACGAACACCGGGGAGCTGTTTTTT.

About this clone: Other DNA sequences of this sample code for an identical CDR3. The chain combines TRBV9 with TRBJ1-2; D is undetermined. Germline V gives CDR1 SGDLS, CDR2 YYNGEE. The CDR3 runs to 13 residues. The V end lost 0 bases, the J end lost 3 bases, and 6 bases lay between the germline ends. This chain's CDR3 is CASSVGGDYGYTF. The CDR3 coding sequence is TGTGCCAGCAGCGTAGGGGGAGACTATGGCTACACCTTC.

The J gene is TRBJ2-2, the V gene TRBV3-1 (or the pseudogene TRBV3-2); a weak D match, TRBD2 (6 bases). Germline loops: CDR1 LGHDT, CDR2 YNNKEL (reference sequence). The CDR3 is made up of 16 amino acids. Deletions cut 1 base from V and 3 bases from J, with 12 bases between. The CDR3 loop reads CASSQGLASYTGELFF. CDR3 coding DNA: TGTGCCAGCAGCCAAGGGCTAGCGTCATACACCGGGGAGCTGTTTTTT.

The CDR3 is CASSSRRDRGSSGYTF. In DNA form, the CDR3 reads TGTGCCAGCAGTTCCCGCCGAGACAGGGGGTCTAGCGGCTACACCTTC. The gene calls are TRBV6-6 and TRBJ1-2, with 9 bases aligning to TRBD1. Germline-derived CDR1 and CDR2 are MNHNY and SVGAGI (reference sequence). J was trimmed by 8 bases and V by 4 bases; bases with no gene match: 14. The CDR3 is made up of 16 amino acids.

On this clone: One end of the junction does not line up with germline, which may come from a read error. This chain joins TRBV3-1 (or the pseudogene TRBV3-2) and TRBJ2-7; 8 bases line up with TRBD1. The V gene's germline CDR1 is LGHDT and CDR2 YNNKEL (reference sequence). The CDR3 covers 15 residues. The CDR3 nucleotides read TGTGCCAGCAGGCAAGGACAGGGCCCATACTACGAGCAATACTTC. It encodes CASRQGQGPYYEQYF.

The chain is built from TRBV2 and TRBJ1-5, with D possibly TRBD1 on 6 matching bases. The CDR3 spans 15 residues. In germline, CDR1 is SNHLY, CDR2 FYNNEI. Trimming took 4 bases from V and 10 from J, leaving 20 bases between them. The CDR3 protein is CASSGLRDKERPQHF. Written as DNA, the CDR3 is TGTGCCAGCAGTGGGCTTCGGGACAAAGAGAGACCCCAGCATTTT.

The rearrangement links TRBV5-5 to TRBJ1-5; D remains unclear. V was clipped by 0 bases and J by 0 bases, with 10 bases between them. Germline lookup yields CDR1 SGHKS and CDR2 YYEKEE (reference sequence). The CDR3 sequence is 16 residues long. Here the CDR3 DNA reads TGTGCCAGCAGCTTGGACAGTTCTTATAGCAATCAGCCCCAGCATTTT. Amino acids: CASSLDSSYSNQPQHF.

The chain employs TRBV28 and TRBJ1-6; D gene unclear. Deletions cut 3 bases from V and 9 bases from J, with 6 bases between. The CDR3 extends over 12 amino acids. Germline V CDR1 and CDR2: MDHEN, SYDVKM. The CDR3 DNA sequence: TGTGCCAGCAGTTTGAGTTTTTCACCCCTCCACTTT. This codes for CASSLSFSPLHF.

The chain carries TRBV6-5 and TRBJ2-7; 7 nucleotides match TRBD2. The junction had 4 bases not matched to a gene; V was cut back by 2 bases and J by 6 bases. Germline V lookup: CDR1 MNHEY, CDR2 SVGAGI. This CDR3 contains 13 residues. The CDR3, as DNA: TGTGCCAGCAGTTACCGGGGGGTGTCCGAGCAGTACTTC. Amino acids: CASSYRGVSEQYF.

The J gene is TRBJ2-3, the V gene TRBV6-1, with 7 bases fitting TRBD1. CDR1 and CDR2 (germline): MNHNS, SASEGT. This CDR3 region has 15 residues. After removal of 1 base from V and 2 bases from J, the junction contained 3 bases not matched to a gene. This CDR3 reads CASSEVRGFTDTQYF. For the CDR3, the DNA is TGTGCCAGCAGTGAAGTCAGGGGGTTCACAGATACGCAGTATTTT.

The rearrangement uses TRBV27 and TRBJ2-7, with TRBD2 identical over 10 bases. The germline CDR1 and CDR2 sequences are MNHEY and SMNVEV (reference sequence). The CDR3 runs to 16 residues. The junction had 10 bases not matched to a gene; V was cut back by 6 bases and J by 2 bases. As DNA, the CDR3 is TGTGCCAGCAGACCATTGGGGAGCGGGAGGGCCTACGAGCAGTACTTC. Translation gives CASRPLGSGRAYEQYF.

This clone showed up just once. This rearrangement joins TRBV18 to TRBJ1-2; 7 bases align to TRBD1. The V gene end was trimmed by 6 bases and the J gene end by 6 bases; junction bases not matched to a gene: 7. The CDR3 runs to 13 residues. Germline CDR1 KGHSH, CDR2 LQKENI. CDR3 residues: CASSLGTEDGYTF. The CDR3 nucleotides read TGTGCCAGCTCCCTCGGGACAGAGGATGGCTACACCTTC. Drawing the rest from reference TRBV18 and TRBJ1-2, the complete variable domain is NAGVMQNPRHLVRRRGQEARLRCSPMKGHSHVYWYRQLPEEGLKFMVYLQKENIIDESGMPKERFSAEFPKEGPSILRIQQVVRGDSAAYFCASSLGTEDGYTFGSGTRLTVV.

The chain couples TRBV6-5 to TRBJ1-2, with TRBD1 matching 8 bases. V shed 6 bases and J 4 bases; nucleotides not matched to a gene: 1. The germline V gene has CDR1 MNHEY and CDR2 SVGAGI. The CDR3 spans 12 residues. The CDR3 region is CASSDRGYGYTF. The CDR3 DNA reads as TGTGCCAGCAGCGACAGGGGCTATGGCTACACCTTC.

The V call is TRBV6-4, the J call TRBJ2-1; the match to TRBD1 covers 8 bases. Germline V lookup: CDR1 MRHNA, CDR2 SNTAGT. With V trimmed by 6 bases and J by 8 bases, 9 bases remained unmatched. The CDR3 has 14 residues. In nucleotides, the CDR3 is TGTGCCAGCAGCCGAGGACAGGGTGTTGATGAGCAGTTCTTC. Its protein is CASSRGQGVDEQFF.

V and J are TRBV28 and TRBJ1-2; no definite D call. Germline lookup yields CDR1 MDHEN and CDR2 SYDVKM. Deletions cut 4 bases from V and 3 bases from J, with 9 bases between. There are 13 residues in the CDR3. The CDR3 spells CASSSKLHYGYTF. The CDR3 nucleotides are TGTGCCAGCAGTTCCAAACTCCACTATGGCTACACCTTC.